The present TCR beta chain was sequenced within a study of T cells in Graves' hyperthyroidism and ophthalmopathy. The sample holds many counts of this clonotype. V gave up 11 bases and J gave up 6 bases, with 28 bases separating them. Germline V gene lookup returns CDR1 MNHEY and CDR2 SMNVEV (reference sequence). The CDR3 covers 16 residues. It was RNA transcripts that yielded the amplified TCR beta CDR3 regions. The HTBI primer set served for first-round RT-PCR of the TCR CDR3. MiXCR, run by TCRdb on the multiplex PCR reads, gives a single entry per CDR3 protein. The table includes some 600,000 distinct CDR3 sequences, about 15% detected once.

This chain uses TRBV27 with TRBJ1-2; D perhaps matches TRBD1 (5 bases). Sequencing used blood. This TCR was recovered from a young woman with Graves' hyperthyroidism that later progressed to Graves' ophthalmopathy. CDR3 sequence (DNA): TGTGCCGGGACCACCGAGAATACCCGGGGGGTCCATGGCTACACCTTC. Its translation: CAGTTENTRGVHGYTF.